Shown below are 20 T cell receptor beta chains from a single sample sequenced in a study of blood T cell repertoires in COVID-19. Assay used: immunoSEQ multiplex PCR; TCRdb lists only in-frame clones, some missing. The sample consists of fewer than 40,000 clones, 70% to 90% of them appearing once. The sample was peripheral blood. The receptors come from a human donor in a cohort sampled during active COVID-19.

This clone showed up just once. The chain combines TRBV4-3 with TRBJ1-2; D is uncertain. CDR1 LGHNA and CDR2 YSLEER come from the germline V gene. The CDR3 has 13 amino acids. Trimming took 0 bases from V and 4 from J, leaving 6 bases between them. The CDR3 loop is CASSQDTGYGYTF. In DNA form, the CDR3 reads TGCGCCAGCAGCCAAGATACTGGCTATGGCTACACCTTC.

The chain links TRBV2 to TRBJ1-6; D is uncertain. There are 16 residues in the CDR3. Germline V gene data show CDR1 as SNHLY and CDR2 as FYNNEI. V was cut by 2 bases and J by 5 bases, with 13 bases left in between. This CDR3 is CASSENWHLNNSPLHF. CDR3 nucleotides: TGTGCCAGCAGTGAAAATTGGCATTTAAATAATTCACCCCTCCACTTT.

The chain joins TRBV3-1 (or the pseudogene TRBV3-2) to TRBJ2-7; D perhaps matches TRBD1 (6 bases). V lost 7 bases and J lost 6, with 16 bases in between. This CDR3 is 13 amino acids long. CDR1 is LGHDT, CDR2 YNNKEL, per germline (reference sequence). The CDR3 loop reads CASKRLRGGEQYF. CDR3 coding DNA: TGTGCCAGCAAAAGACTCCGAGGGGGCGAGCAGTACTTC.

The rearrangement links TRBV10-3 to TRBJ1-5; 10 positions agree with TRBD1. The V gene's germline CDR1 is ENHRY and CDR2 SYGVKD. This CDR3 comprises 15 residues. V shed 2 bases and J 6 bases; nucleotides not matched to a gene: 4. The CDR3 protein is CAISEGQGGVQPQHF. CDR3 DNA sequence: TGTGCCATCAGTGAGGGACAGGGGGGTGTTCAGCCCCAGCATTTT.

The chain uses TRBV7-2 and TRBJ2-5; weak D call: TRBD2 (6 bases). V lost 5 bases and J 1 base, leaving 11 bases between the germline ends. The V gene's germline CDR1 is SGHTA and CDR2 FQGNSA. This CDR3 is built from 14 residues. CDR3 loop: CASSPGGIQETQYF. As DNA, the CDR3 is TGTGCCAGCAGCCCTGGGGGGATCCAAGAGACCCAGTACTTC.

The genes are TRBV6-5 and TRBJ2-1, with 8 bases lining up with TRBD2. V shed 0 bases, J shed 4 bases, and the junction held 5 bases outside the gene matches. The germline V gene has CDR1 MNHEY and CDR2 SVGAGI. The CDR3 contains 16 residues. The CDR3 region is CASSYSPGGGYNEQFF. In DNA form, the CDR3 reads TGTGCCAGCAGTTACTCGCCGGGCGGGGGGTACAATGAGCAGTTCTTC.

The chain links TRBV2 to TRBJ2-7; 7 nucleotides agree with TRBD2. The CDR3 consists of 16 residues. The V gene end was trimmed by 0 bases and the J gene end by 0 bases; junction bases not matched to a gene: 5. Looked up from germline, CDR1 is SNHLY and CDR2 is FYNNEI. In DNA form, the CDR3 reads TGTGCCAGCAGTGAAGCGCTGACTAGCAGCTCCTACGAGCAGTACTTC. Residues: CASSEALTSSSYEQYF.

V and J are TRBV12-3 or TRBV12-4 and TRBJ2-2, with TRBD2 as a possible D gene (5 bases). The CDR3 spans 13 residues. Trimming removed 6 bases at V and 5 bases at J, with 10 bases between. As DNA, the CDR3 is TGTGCCAGCAGCGAGGGTCTTACCGGGGAGCTGTTTTTT. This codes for CASSEGLTGELFF.

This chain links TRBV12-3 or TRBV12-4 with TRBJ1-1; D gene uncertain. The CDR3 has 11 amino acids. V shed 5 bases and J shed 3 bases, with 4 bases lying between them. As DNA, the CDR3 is TGTGCCAGCAGTGAGTACACTGAAGCTTTCTTT. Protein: CASSEYTEAFF.

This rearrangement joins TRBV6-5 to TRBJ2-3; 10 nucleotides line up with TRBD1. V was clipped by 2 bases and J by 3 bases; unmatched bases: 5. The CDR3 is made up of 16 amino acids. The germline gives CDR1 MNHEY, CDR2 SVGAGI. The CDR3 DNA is TGTGCCAGCAGTTACGGGGGGACAGGGGTTACAGATACGCAGTATTTT. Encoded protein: CASSYGGTGVTDTQYF.

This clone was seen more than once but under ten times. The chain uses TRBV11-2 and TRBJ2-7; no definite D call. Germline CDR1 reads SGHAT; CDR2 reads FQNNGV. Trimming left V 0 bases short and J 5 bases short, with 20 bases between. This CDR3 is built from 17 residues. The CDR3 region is CASSLESFYSTVHEQYF. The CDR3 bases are TGTGCCAGCAGCTTAGAATCGTTCTACTCCACGGTCCACGAGCAGTACTTC.

CDR3 loop: CASSPLTGNEQFF. DNA for the CDR3: TGTGCCAGCAGCCCCTTGACAGGGAATGAGCAGTTCTTC. The rearrangement joins TRBV11-3 to TRBJ2-1, with 7 bases fitting TRBD1. The trim removed 5 bases at V and 7 bases at J, leaving 5 bases unmatched. CDR1 is SGHNT, CDR2 YENEEA, per germline. This CDR3 contains 13 residues.

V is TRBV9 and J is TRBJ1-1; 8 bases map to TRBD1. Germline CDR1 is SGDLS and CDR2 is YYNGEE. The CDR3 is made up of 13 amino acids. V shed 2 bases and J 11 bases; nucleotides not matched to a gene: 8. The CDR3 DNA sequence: TGTGCCAGCAGCGTGGAAGGCCAGGGGGCCGCTTTCTTT. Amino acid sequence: CASSVEGQGAAFF.

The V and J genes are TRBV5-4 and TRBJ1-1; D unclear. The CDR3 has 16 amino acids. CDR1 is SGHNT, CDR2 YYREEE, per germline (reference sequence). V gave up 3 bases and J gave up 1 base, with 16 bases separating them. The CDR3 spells CASSSGVPTANTEAFF. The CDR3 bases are TGTGCCAGCAGCTCCGGGGTCCCTACGGCGAACACTGAAGCTTTCTTT.

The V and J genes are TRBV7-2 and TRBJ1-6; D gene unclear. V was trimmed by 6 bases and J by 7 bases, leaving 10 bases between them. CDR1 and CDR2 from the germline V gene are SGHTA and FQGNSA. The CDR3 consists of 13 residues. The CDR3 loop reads CASSVEGNSPLHF. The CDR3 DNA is TGTGCCAGCAGTGTAGAGGGAAATTCACCCCTCCACTTT.

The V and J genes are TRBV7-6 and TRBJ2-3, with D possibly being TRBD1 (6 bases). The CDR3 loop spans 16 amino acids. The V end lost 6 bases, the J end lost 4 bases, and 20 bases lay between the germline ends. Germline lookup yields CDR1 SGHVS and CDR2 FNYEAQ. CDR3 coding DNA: TGTGCCAGCAGACGTACCCGGGACACAATCCCAGATACGCAGTATTTT. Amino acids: CASRRTRDTIPDTQYF.

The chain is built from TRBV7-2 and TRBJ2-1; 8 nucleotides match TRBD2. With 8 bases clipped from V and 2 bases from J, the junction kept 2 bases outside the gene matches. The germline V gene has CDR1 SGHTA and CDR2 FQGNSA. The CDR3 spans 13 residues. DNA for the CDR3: TGTGCCAGCCGTAGCGGGACCTACAATGAGCAGTTCTTC. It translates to CASRSGTYNEQFF.

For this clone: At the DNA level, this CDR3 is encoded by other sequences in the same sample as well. In DNA form, the CDR3 reads TGCGCCAGCAGCCTAGGACAGGGCGGGCATTCACCCCTCCACTTT. It is translated as CASSLGQGGHSPLHF. The chain carries TRBV5-1 and TRBJ1-6; 8 nucleotides line up with TRBD1. The length of the CDR3 is 15 residues. CDR1 is SGHRS and CDR2 is YFSETQ in the germline V gene. V shed 4 bases and J 8 bases; nucleotides not matched to a gene: 8. Drawing the rest from reference TRBV5-1 and TRBJ1-6, the complete variable domain is KAGVTQTPRYLIKTRGQQVTLSCSPISGHRSVSWYQQTPGQGLQFLFEYFSETQRNKGNFPGRFSGRQFSNSRSEMNVSTLELGDSALYLCASSLGQGGHSPLHFGNGTRLTVT.

DNA of the CDR3: TGTGCCAGCAGCGGACGGACAGACTATGGCTACACCTTC. This translates into CASSGRTDYGYTF. The chain combines TRBV7-8 with TRBJ1-2, with a weak D call TRBD1 (6 bases). Germline V CDR1 and CDR2: SGHVS, FQNEAQ. The CDR3 is 13 amino acids. Between the trimmed V and J ends, which lost 5 bases and 3 bases, there was a span of 10 bases.

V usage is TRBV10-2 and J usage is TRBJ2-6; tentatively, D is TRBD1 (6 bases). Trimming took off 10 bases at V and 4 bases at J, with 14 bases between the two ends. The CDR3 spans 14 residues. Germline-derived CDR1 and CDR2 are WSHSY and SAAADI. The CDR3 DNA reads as TGCGCCACCTTGAACAGGGCCGGGGCCAACGTCCTGACTTTC. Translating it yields CATLNRAGANVLTF.